This T cell receptor beta chain was profiled in a study of spatial heterogeneity in lung cancer. About the study: Sequences of the beta chain were consistently detected in greater numbers than alpha-chain sequences.

This clonotype was counted a few times. Time point described: sample taken at primary tumor resection. The authors sequenced whole RNA from tumor, nontumor lung or frozen PBMC without sorting. The CDR3 sequence is 14 residues long. Germline V gene lookup returns CDR1 ENHRY and CDR2 SYGVKD. Trimming took 6 bases from V and 1 from J, leaving 12 bases between them. TCRdb used MiXCR to reprocess the 5' RACE reads, holding one entry per CDR3 protein. The sample contains some 64,000 distinct CDR3 sequences, more than 7% of which appear only once. The TCR was taken from a female donor with early-stage non-small cell lung cancer. Source: PBMCs, taken at surgery. V gene TRBV10-3 combines with J gene TRBJ1-1; possibly TRBD1 for D (5 bases). In DNA, the CDR3 is TGTGCCATCAGAGGGGAAAGTAGGAACACTGAAGCTTTCTTT. This sequence encodes CAIRGESRNTEAFF.